These 2 T cell receptor beta chains were sequenced from one sample in a study of beta chain features in type 1 diabetes. Every isolated RNA sample was fully reverse transcribed, so sequencing captured expressed TCRB transcripts. Only in-frame clones appear in the TCRdb table, and some are missing; sequencing was by immunoSEQ multiplex PCR. The sample carries under 300,000 clones, 20% recorded once. Overall study findings and caveats: Among all four CD4+ subsets, Type 1 diabetes patients had TCRB CDR3s that were moderately but significantly shorter.

The antigens for these receptors are not known. The sequencing sample was made of naive CD4+ T cells from blood. The source of these receptors is a woman between 40 and 55 years old with type 1 diabetes.

To note about this clone: This sample includes further DNA sequences coding for the same CDR3. The chain is built from TRBV30 and TRBJ1-1; the D gene is possibly TRBD1 (5 bases). The CDR3 has 12 amino acids. V dropped 0 bases and J dropped 3 bases, with 5 bases sitting between them. The V gene's germline CDR1 is GTSNPN and CDR2 SVGIG (reference sequence). The CDR3 coding sequence is TGTGCCTGGAGTGTACAGGACACTGAAGCTTTCTTT. It yields the protein CAWSVQDTEAFF. Combining the CDR3 with reference TRBV30 and TRBJ1-1 gives the whole variable domain SQTIHQWPATLVQPVGSPLSLECTVEGTSNPNLYWYRQAAGRGLQLLFYSVGIGQISSEVPQNLSASRPQDRQFILSSKKLLLSDSGFYLCAWSVQDTEAFFGQGTRLTVV.

The chain is built from TRBV4-1 and TRBJ2-2; TRBD2 matches 13 bases. CDR1 is MGHRA and CDR2 is YSYEKL in the germline V gene. J gave up 5 bases and V 0 bases, and 18 bases lay outside the gene matches. This CDR3 has 22 amino acids. CDR3 nucleotide sequence: TGCGCCAGCAGCCAAGAAAAAAGGGACATCGGACTAGCGGGAGTTGGGACCGGGGAGCTGTTTTTT. It translates to CASSQEKRDIGLAGVGTGELFF.